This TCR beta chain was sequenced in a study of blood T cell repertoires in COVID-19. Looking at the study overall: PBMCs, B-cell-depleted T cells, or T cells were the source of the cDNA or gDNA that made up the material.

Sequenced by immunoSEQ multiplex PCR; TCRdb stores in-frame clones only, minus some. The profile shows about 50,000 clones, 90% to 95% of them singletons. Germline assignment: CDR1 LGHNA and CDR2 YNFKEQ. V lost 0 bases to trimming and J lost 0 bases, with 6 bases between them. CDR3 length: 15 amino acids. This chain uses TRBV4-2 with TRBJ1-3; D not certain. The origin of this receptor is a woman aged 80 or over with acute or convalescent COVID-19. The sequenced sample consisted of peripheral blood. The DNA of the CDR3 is TGTGCCAGCAGCCAAGATTCCTCCTCTGGAAACACCATATATTTT. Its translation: CASSQDSSSGNTIYF.